Sequencing of this T cell receptor (beta chain) was carried out in a study of T cells in Graves' hyperthyroidism and ophthalmopathy. The investigators amplified TCR beta CDR3 regions from RNA transcripts. First-round RT-PCR targeting the TCR CDR3 was performed with the HTBI primer set. Each CDR3 protein is one row after TCRdb ran MiXCR on the multiplex PCR reads. This table holds roughly 500,000 distinct CDR3 sequences, just over 45% found once. Germline loops: CDR1 SGHTA, CDR2 FQGNSA. The CDR3 sequence is 15 residues long. V gave up 2 bases and J gave up 3 bases, with 14 bases separating them. The rearrangement joins TRBV7-2 to TRBJ2-7; D is possibly TRBD1 or TRBD2 (6 bases each). This sequence originates from an adult woman with Graves' disease, either hyperthyroidism or ophthalmopathy (not recorded which). Material for sequencing was peripheral blood or thyroid tissue (not recorded which). CDR3 coding DNA: TGTGCCAGCAGCTTAATGGGGGGCAGTGTCTACGAGCAGTACTTC. Protein product: CASSLMGGSVYEQYF.